Shown below are 3 T cell receptor beta chains from a single sample sequenced in a study of blood T cell repertoires in COVID-19. Measured with immunoSEQ multiplex PCR; TCRdb has only the in-frame clones, and not every one. The sample lists hundreds of thousands of clones, 70% to 90% occurring once. The specimen was peripheral blood. These receptors were taken from a human donor in a cohort sampled during active COVID-19.

This clone has just one count. The genes are TRBV6-5 and TRBJ2-2; 7 positions agree with TRBD1. Germline trimming cut 3 bases from V and 4 bases from J; bases unmatched to any gene: 2. The CDR3 length is 14 residues. CDR1 and CDR2 (germline): MNHEY, SVGAGI. The CDR3 nucleotides are TGTGCCAGCAGTTATGACAGGGTCACCGGGGAGCTGTTTTTT. This sequence encodes CASSYDRVTGELFF.

This chain joins TRBV6-5 and TRBJ1-6, with D perhaps matching TRBD1 (5 bases). Trimming removed 7 bases at V and 7 bases at J, with 17 bases between. The CDR3 has 15 amino acids. Germline V gene sequence: CDR1 MNHEY, CDR2 SVGAGI. The chain's CDR3 is CASIPGIRVNSPLHF. CDR3 DNA sequence: TGTGCCAGCATTCCCGGCATCAGGGTAAATTCACCCCTCCACTTT.

There are a few counts of this clone. V is TRBV4-1 and J is TRBJ2-1; TRBD1 might be the D (5 bases). The V gene's germline CDR1 is MGHRA and CDR2 YSYEKL. The CDR3 length is 15 residues. V gave up 4 bases and J gave up 3 bases, with 13 bases separating them. The CDR3 nucleotides are TGCGCCAGCAGCCTTACCCAGGGAAGCTACAATGAGCAGTTCTTC. Its translation: CASSLTQGSYNEQFF.